Below are 20 T cell receptor beta chains sequenced from a single sample in a study of T-cell memory formation after mild COVID-19. TCRdb reanalysed the 5' RACE reads using MiXCR and keeps one entry per CDR3 protein. The repertoire holds approximately 180,000 distinct CDR3 sequences, with more than 15% as singletons. Input material: PBMCs or a T cell subset sorted from them (not recorded which). The receptor set was obtained from an adult woman who had mild COVID-19 (a few samples of this study predate the infection). Cell type and time point are not known.

This clonotype was detected only a few times. CDR3 amino acids: CASSKHSTSGAYF. For the CDR3, the DNA is TGTGCCAGCAGTAAGCACTCGACTAGCGGCGCGTATTTT. The chain couples TRBV6-2 or TRBV6-3 to TRBJ2-3; 9 nucleotides align to TRBD2. The V gene end was trimmed by 5 bases and the J gene end by 14 bases; junction bases not matched to a gene: 11. Germline V gene lookup returns CDR1 MNHEY and CDR2 SVGEGT. This CDR3 region has 13 residues.

This chain uses TRBV7-2 with TRBJ2-5; D is unclear. This CDR3 has 14 residues. Trimming pared 0 bases from V and 5 bases from J, leaving 10 bases between. From germline, CDR1 is SGHTA and CDR2 FQGNSA. The DNA for the CDR3 is TGTGCCAGCAGCTTAGCGCAGAGTCGGGAGACCCAGTACTTC. Its translation is CASSLAQSRETQYF.

The chain employs TRBV7-2 and TRBJ2-7; TRBD2 matches 11 bases. The CDR3 consists of 15 residues. The germline V gene has CDR1 SGHTA and CDR2 FQGNSA. V gave up 5 bases and J gave up 2 bases; unmatched junction bases: 5. The CDR3 protein is CASSKGTSGPYEQYF. As DNA, the CDR3 is TGTGCCAGCAGCAAAGGGACTAGCGGACCCTACGAGCAGTACTTC.

This clonotype has at least ten counts. This sequence joins TRBV6-2 or TRBV6-3 and TRBJ2-5; TRBD2 matches at 13 bases. CDR3 size: 19 residues. Germline V gene data show CDR1 as MNHEY and CDR2 as SVGEGT. V gave up 8 bases and J gave up 2 bases; unmatched junction bases: 17. This CDR3 is CASRPWRGLAGRKQETQYF. The CDR3 DNA is TGTGCCAGCCGACCTTGGAGGGGACTAGCGGGACGGAAACAAGAGACCCAGTACTTC.

This clonotype was seen only a few times. The chain combines TRBV18 with TRBJ2-1, with D unresolved. CDR1 is KGHSH, CDR2 LQKENI, per germline. This CDR3 spans 16 amino acids. The V end lost 0 bases, the J end lost 7 bases, and 16 bases lay between the germline ends. The CDR3 coding sequence is TGTGCCAGCTCACCACCGAACAGAGCTTTTCGGAATGAGCAGTTCTTC. This codes for CASSPPNRAFRNEQFF.

This clonotype occurred a few times. The rearrangement links TRBV12-3 or TRBV12-4 to TRBJ1-1, with 7 bases identical to TRBD1. V lost 6 bases and J lost 1; bases outside the gene matches: 8. This CDR3 is 15 amino acids long. CDR3 nucleotides: TGTGCCAGCAGACCCCGGACAGGAGAGAACACTGAAGCTTTCTTT. It specifies CASRPRTGENTEAFF.

V usage is TRBV7-2 and J usage is TRBJ2-5; possibly TRBD1 or TRBD2 for D (5 bases each). The V gene lost 3 bases and the J gene lost 1 base, with 12 bases spanning the gap. CDR3 length equals 15 residues. Germline V gene lookup returns CDR1 SGHTA and CDR2 FQGNSA. In DNA, the CDR3 is TGTGCCAGCAGCTTGATCGGGGCGCGCCAAGAGACCCAGTACTTC. Amino acids: CASSLIGARQETQYF.

V gene TRBV20-1 combines with J gene TRBJ2-7; 9 nucleotides match TRBD1. The germline CDR1 and CDR2 sequences are DFQATT and SNEGSKA (reference sequence). V shed 3 bases, J shed 5 bases, and the junction held 17 bases outside the gene matches. This CDR3 has 17 amino acids. The CDR3: CSASNPIRGQGVHEQYF. In DNA, the CDR3 is TGCAGTGCTAGCAACCCGATTCGGGGACAGGGAGTCCACGAGCAGTACTTC.

V and J are TRBV29-1 and TRBJ1-1, with D uncertain. This CDR3 has 14 amino acids. Trimming shortened V by 5 bases and J by 1 base, and 14 bases separated the two germline ends. Germline CDR1 SQVTM, CDR2 ANQGSEA. For the CDR3, the DNA is TGCAGCGTTAGAGTAGGAGCCACGAACACTGAAGCTTTCTTT. Translating it yields CSVRVGATNTEAFF.

This clonotype was recorded a few times. The chain is built from TRBV18 and TRBJ1-5, with a weak D call TRBD1 (5 bases). The CDR3 spans 16 residues. Germline CDR1 is KGHSH and CDR2 is LQKENI. The V and J ends lost 0 bases and 2 bases respectively, with 11 bases between them. The CDR3 here is CASSPPGQGGNQPQHF. In DNA form, the CDR3 reads TGTGCCAGCTCACCACCGGGTCAGGGAGGCAATCAGCCCCAGCATTTT.

This clonotype was detected a few times. CDR3: CASSFKQGLTDTQYF. Here the CDR3 DNA reads TGTGCCAGCAGCTTTAAACAGGGACTCACAGATACGCAGTATTTT. This chain connects TRBV7-9 to TRBJ2-3; either TRBD1 or TRBD2 may supply D (6 bases each). This CDR3 region has 15 residues. V lost 3 bases and J lost 2, with 12 bases in between. The germline gives CDR1 SEHNR, CDR2 FQNEAQ (reference sequence).

The rearrangement links TRBV4-1 to TRBJ1-1; D is unresolved. Germline V gene sequence: CDR1 MGHRA, CDR2 YSYEKL. The CDR3 is made up of 15 amino acids. The V end was cut by 3 bases, the J end by 3 bases, with 14 bases between. CDR3 bases: TGCGCCAGCAGCCAGGGAAGGGTGGGCGACACTGAAGCTTTCTTT. Its protein is CASSQGRVGDTEAFF.

The chain joins TRBV24-1 to TRBJ2-2; 11 bases line up with TRBD2. This CDR3 is built from 14 residues. V lost 7 bases, J lost 3 bases, and 0 bases stayed unmatched. Germline loops: CDR1 KGHDR, CDR2 SFDVKD. For the CDR3, the DNA is TGTGCCACCAGACTAGCGGGGGACACCGGGGAGCTGTTTTTT. Residues: CATRLAGDTGELFF.

J is TRBJ2-3 and V is TRBV14; 10 bases map to TRBD2. CDR1 is SGHDN and CDR2 is FVKESK in the germline V gene. With 4 bases clipped from V and 3 bases from J, the junction kept 7 bases outside the gene matches. CDR3 length: 16 residues. CDR3 coding DNA: TGTGCCAGCAGCCTTAACACTAGCGGGACTACAGATACGCAGTATTTT. It specifies CASSLNTSGTTDTQYF. Looking up the rest from reference TRBV14 and TRBJ2-3 gives the full variable domain: EAGVTQFPSHSVIEKGQTVTLRCDPISGHDNLYWYRRVMGKEIKFLLHFVKESKQDESGMPNNRFLAERTGGTYSTLKVQPAELEDSGVYFCASSLNTSGTTDTQYFGPGTRLTVL.

This chain links TRBV2 with TRBJ2-1; 9 positions match TRBD1. This CDR3 contains 14 residues. The V gene end was trimmed by 7 bases and the J gene end by 7 bases; junction bases not matched to a gene: 8. CDR1 and CDR2 (germline): SNHLY, FYNNEI. The CDR3 nucleotides are TGTGCCAGCACATCACAGGGGGCGAAGAATGAGCAGTTCTTC. As protein: CASTSQGAKNEQFF.

The V gene is TRBV7-8, the J gene TRBJ2-1; D perhaps matches TRBD1 (6 bases). V lost 3 bases, J lost 6 bases, and 15 bases lay in between. Looked up from germline, CDR1 is SGHVS and CDR2 is FQNEAQ. CDR3 length: 15 residues. CDR3 region: CASSFQQGTRNEQFF. CDR3 DNA sequence: TGTGCCAGCAGCTTTCAACAGGGTACGCGCAATGAGCAGTTCTTC. Together with reference TRBV7-8 and TRBJ2-1, the CDR3 gives the full variable domain: GAGVSQSPRYKVAKRGQDVALRCDPISGHVSLFWYQQALGQGPEFLTYFQNEAQLDKSGLPSDRFFAERPEGSVSTLKIQRTQQEDSAVYLCASSFQQGTRNEQFFGPGTRLTVL.

The genes are TRBV6-2 or TRBV6-3 and TRBJ1-1; D gene ambiguous. Germline loops: CDR1 MNHEY, CDR2 SVGEGT. V dropped 6 bases and J dropped 8 bases, with 22 bases sitting between them. This CDR3 is built from 15 residues. In DNA, the CDR3 is TGTGCCAGCAGCTCCCCGGGCGCCGCTGGGATAGAAGCTTTCTTT. Encoded protein: CASSSPGAAGIEAFF.

The sample holds a few counts of this clonotype. The chain employs TRBV5-1 and TRBJ2-7, with D possibly matching TRBD1 (5 bases). Germline CDR1 reads SGHRS; CDR2 reads YFSETQ. V lost 0 bases and J lost 2, with 12 bases in between. The CDR3 is 15 residues long. CDR3 nucleotides: TGCGCCAGCAGCTTGGTATCGGCAGGGCCCTACGAGCAGTACTTC. It is translated as CASSLVSAGPYEQYF.

This clonotype has a handful of counts. The CDR3 DNA reads as TGCAGTGCTAGAGAGGGGACTAGCGGGAGGTCAGATACGCAGTATTTT. It codes for CSAREGTSGRSDTQYF. The rearrangement links TRBV20-1 to TRBJ2-3; TRBD2 aligns across 15 bases. The trim removed 0 bases at V and 4 bases at J, leaving 2 bases unmatched. This CDR3 has 16 residues. In germline, CDR1 is DFQATT, CDR2 SNEGSKA (reference sequence).

This sequence joins TRBV6-2 or TRBV6-3 and TRBJ2-3; no firm D call. Germline V gene sequence: CDR1 MNHEY, CDR2 SVGEGT. Trimming removed 8 bases from V and 3 bases from J, with 6 bases in between. The CDR3 covers 11 residues. The CDR3 reads CASQQTDTQYF. The CDR3 coding sequence is TGTGCCAGCCAACAGACAGATACGCAGTATTTT.